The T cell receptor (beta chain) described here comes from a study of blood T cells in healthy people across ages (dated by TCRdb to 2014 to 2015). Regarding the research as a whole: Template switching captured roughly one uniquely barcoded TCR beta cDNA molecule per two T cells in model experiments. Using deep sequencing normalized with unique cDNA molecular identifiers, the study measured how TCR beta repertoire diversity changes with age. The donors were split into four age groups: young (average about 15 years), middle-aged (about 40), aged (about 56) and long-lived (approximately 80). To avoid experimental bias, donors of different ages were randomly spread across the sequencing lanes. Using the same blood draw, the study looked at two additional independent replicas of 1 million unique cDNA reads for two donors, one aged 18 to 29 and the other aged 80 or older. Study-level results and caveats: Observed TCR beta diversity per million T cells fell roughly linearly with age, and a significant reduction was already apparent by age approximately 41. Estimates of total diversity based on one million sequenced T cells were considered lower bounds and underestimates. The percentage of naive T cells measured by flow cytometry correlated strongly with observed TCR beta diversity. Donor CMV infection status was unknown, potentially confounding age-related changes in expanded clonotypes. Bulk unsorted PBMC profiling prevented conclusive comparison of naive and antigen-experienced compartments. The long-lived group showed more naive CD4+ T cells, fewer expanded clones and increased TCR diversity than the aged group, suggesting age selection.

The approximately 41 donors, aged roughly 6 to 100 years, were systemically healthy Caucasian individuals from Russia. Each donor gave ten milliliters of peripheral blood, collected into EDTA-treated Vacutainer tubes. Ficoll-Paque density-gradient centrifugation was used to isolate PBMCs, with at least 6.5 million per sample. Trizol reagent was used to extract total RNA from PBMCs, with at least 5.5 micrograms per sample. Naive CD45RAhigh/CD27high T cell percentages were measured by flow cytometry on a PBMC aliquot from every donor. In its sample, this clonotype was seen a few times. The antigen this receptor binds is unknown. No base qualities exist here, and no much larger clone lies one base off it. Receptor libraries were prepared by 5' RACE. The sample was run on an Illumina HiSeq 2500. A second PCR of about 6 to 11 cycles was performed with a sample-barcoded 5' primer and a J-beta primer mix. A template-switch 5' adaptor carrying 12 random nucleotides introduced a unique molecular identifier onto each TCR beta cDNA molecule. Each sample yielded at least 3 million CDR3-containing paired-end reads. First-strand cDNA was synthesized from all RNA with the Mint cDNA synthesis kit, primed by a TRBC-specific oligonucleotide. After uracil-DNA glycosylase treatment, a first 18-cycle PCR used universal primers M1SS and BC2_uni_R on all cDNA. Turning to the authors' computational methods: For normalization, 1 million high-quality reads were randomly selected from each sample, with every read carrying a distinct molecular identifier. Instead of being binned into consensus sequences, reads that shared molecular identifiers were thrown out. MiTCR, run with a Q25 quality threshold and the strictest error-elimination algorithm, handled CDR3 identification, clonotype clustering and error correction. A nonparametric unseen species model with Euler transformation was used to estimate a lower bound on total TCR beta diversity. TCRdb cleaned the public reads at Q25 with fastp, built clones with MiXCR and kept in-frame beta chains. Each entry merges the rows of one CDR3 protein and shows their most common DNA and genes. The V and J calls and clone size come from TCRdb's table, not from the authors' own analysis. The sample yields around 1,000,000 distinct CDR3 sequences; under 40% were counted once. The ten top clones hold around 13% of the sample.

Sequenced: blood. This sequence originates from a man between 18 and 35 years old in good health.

DNA sequence: TGTGCCAGCAGCGAGCTAGCGGATCTCTTCTACAATGAGCAGTTCTTC. Its coded protein is CASSELADLFYNEQFF. In this chain, TRBV5-6 is recombined with TRBJ2-1; TRBD2 fits 7 bases in the junction. V is cut back by 4 bases and J by 3 bases, with 10 bases in the junction unmatched. From the germline V gene, CDR1 is SGHDT and CDR2 is YYEEEE. The CDR3 numbers 16 residues from cysteine through phenylalanine. Only CDR3 DNA remains: 48 bases, in frame from the first base.